Below are 28 T cell receptor beta chains sequenced from a single sample in a study of blood T cell repertoires in COVID-19. The data were produced by immunoSEQ multiplex PCR, yet TCRdb's version contains in-frame clones alone and is incomplete. The table shows 100,000 to 110,000 clones, with approximately 81% occurring only once. Sequencing used peripheral blood. The source is a human donor in a cohort sampled during active COVID-19.

The CDR3: CASSFNMEAFF. DNA for the CDR3: TGTGCCAGCAGCTTTAACATGGAAGCTTTCTTT. The rearrangement links TRBV5-6 to TRBJ1-1; D remains ambiguous. V lost 2 bases, J lost 8 bases, and 7 bases lay in between. This CDR3 has 11 amino acids. CDR1 and CDR2 (germline): SGHDT, YYEEEE.

The chain has TRBV12-3 or TRBV12-4 and TRBJ1-5; no clear D gene. This CDR3 spans 12 amino acids. The ends were cut back, 2 bases at V and 7 bases at J, with 6 bases in the middle. The CDR3 reads CASSLLGQPQHF. DNA for the CDR3: TGTGCCAGCAGTTTACTCGGGCAGCCCCAGCATTTT.

This rearrangement joins TRBV7-9 to TRBJ1-6; tentatively, D is TRBD1 (5 bases). This CDR3 region has 15 residues. V was clipped by 1 base and J by 7 bases, with 11 bases between them. In germline, CDR1 is SEHNR, CDR2 FQNEAQ (reference sequence). CDR3 sequence reads: CASSLERGQNSPLHF. The DNA for the CDR3 is TGTGCCAGCAGCTTAGAAAGGGGCCAGAATTCACCCCTCCACTTT.

J is TRBJ2-2 and V is TRBV27; D is uncertain. Germline values: CDR1 MNHEY, CDR2 SMNVEV (reference sequence). V lost 0 bases to trimming and J lost 3 bases, with 8 bases between them. The length of the CDR3 is 15 residues. The CDR3 DNA is TGTGCCAGCAGTTTATCCGTGGGCTACACCGGGGAGCTGTTTTTT. Translation: CASSLSVGYTGELFF.

V and J are TRBV19 and TRBJ1-4, with 8 bases that match TRBD1. The CDR3 has 15 residues. Looked up from germline, CDR1 is LNHDA and CDR2 is SQIVND (reference sequence). V was clipped by 1 base and J by 7 bases; unmatched bases: 5. The CDR3 bases are TGTGCCAGTAGTATAGTTCAGGGGGCGAGTGAAAAACTGTTTTTT. This translates into CASSIVQGASEKLFF.

This chain uses TRBV10-3 with TRBJ1-1, with 8 bases lining up with TRBD1. This CDR3 region has 14 residues. The V gene's germline CDR1 is ENHRY and CDR2 SYGVKD. J lost 4 bases, V lost 5 bases, and 6 bases had no gene match. CDR3 in DNA: TGTGCCATCAGTCCTGACAGGGGAGTCACTGAAGCTTTCTTT. It specifies CAISPDRGVTEAFF.

This chain joins TRBV19 and TRBJ2-3; 9 bases line up with TRBD2. V was pared by 7 bases and J by 4 bases, with 12 bases of the junction left unmatched. The germline V gene encodes CDR1 LNHDA and CDR2 SQIVND (reference sequence). This CDR3 has 16 residues. CDR3 protein: CASTRRASGAPDTQYF. As DNA, the CDR3 is TGTGCCAGTACCAGGAGGGCTAGCGGGGCCCCAGATACGCAGTATTTT.

This chain links TRBV18 with TRBJ2-3; 10 bases line up with TRBD1. V was clipped by 6 bases and J by 5 bases; unmatched bases: 8. Germline V gene sequence: CDR1 KGHSH, CDR2 LQKENI. This CDR3 has 15 residues. DNA of the CDR3: TGTGCCAGCTCCTTTGGACAGGGGGTAGGAGATACGCAGTATTTT. This codes for CASSFGQGVGDTQYF.

The chain is built from TRBV19 and TRBJ2-1; 7 nucleotides line up with TRBD1. The V gene's germline CDR1 is LNHDA and CDR2 SQIVND (reference sequence). The length of the CDR3 is 16 residues. The V segment lost 4 bases and the J segment 3 bases; nucleotides outside the gene matches: 9. CDR3 in amino acids: CASSSPPGQLYNEQFF. Written as DNA, the CDR3 is TGTGCCAGTAGTAGCCCTCCGGGACAGCTCTACAATGAGCAGTTCTTC.

This clone was seen just once. The genes are TRBV11-3 and TRBJ2-3; unclear D gene. V was shortened by 3 bases and J by 2 bases, with 6 bases between the two germline ends. CDR1 is SGHNT and CDR2 is YENEEA in the germline V gene. This CDR3 is built from 13 residues. CDR3 protein: CASSFYSTDTQYF. The CDR3 bases are TGTGCCAGCAGCTTTTACTCCACAGATACGCAGTATTTT.

The chain employs TRBV19 and TRBJ2-2; 10 bases fit TRBD2. The CDR3 length is 16 residues. Germline CDR1 is LNHDA and CDR2 is SQIVND (reference sequence). With 5 bases clipped from V and 1 base from J, the junction kept 4 bases outside the gene matches. CDR3 sequence: CASSSWTSGNTGELFF. DNA of the CDR3: TGTGCCAGTAGTTCCTGGACTAGCGGGAACACCGGGGAGCTGTTTTTT. The whole variable domain, filled in from reference TRBV19 and TRBJ2-2, reads DGGITQSPKYLFRKEGQNVTLSCEQNLNHDAMYWYRQDPGQGLRLIYYSQIVNDFQKGDIAEGYSVSREKKESFPLTVTSAQKNPTAFYLCASSSWTSGNTGELFFGEGSRLTVL.

This clone was recorded a few times. The V and J genes are TRBV7-2 and TRBJ1-1; 9 nucleotides line up with TRBD1. J lost 4 bases, V lost 4 bases, and 7 bases had no gene match. CDR1 and CDR2 from the germline V gene are SGHTA and FQGNSA. CDR3 length: 15 residues. CDR3 protein: CASSSDRGSSTEAFF. The CDR3 DNA reads as TGTGCCAGCAGCTCAGACAGGGGGAGCAGCACTGAAGCTTTCTTT.

This chain joins TRBV5-4 and TRBJ2-5; TRBD2 matches 9 bases. Germline V gene lookup returns CDR1 SGHNT and CDR2 YYREEE (reference sequence). The CDR3 spans 15 residues. Trimming at V came to 0 bases and at J to 4 bases, leaving 4 bases not matched to a gene. In DNA, the CDR3 is TGTGCCAGCAGCTTGGCGCTAGCGGGGTTAGAGACCCAGTACTTC. Translation gives CASSLALAGLETQYF.

This chain connects TRBV12-3 or TRBV12-4 to TRBJ2-4, with 7 bases identical to TRBD1. CDR3 length: 12 amino acids. V was pared by 5 bases and J by 11 bases, with 6 bases of the junction left unmatched. The CDR3 region has the DNA TGTGCCAGCAGTCTGCTAACAGGGGTTCAGTACTTC. Translated, it gives CASSLLTGVQYF.

The chain recombines TRBV18 with TRBJ2-1; no firm D call. The CDR3 extends over 12 amino acids. Trimming took 6 bases from V and 7 from J, leaving 10 bases between them. Germline loops: CDR1 KGHSH, CDR2 LQKENI. CDR3 nucleotide sequence: TGTGCCAGCTCCCAAAAGGAGAATGAGCAGTTCTTC. Its translation: CASSQKENEQFF. Full variable domain (rest looked up from reference TRBV18 and TRBJ2-1): NAGVMQNPRHLVRRRGQEARLRCSPMKGHSHVYWYRQLPEEGLKFMVYLQKENIIDESGMPKERFSAEFPKEGPSILRIQQVVRGDSAAYFCASSQKENEQFFGPGTRLTVL.

The rearrangement uses TRBV27 and TRBJ1-2; D is uncertain. Germline CDR1 MNHEY, CDR2 SMNVEV (reference sequence). The CDR3 contains 13 residues. V shed 5 bases and J shed 4 bases, with 11 bases lying between them. The CDR3 loop reads CASSPQALYGYTF. CDR3 coding DNA: TGTGCCAGCAGTCCCCAGGCACTCTATGGCTACACCTTC.

V usage is TRBV6-5 and J usage is TRBJ1-2; 7 positions match TRBD1. Germline CDR1 MNHEY, CDR2 SVGAGI. This CDR3 region has 15 residues. V gave up 6 bases and J gave up 0 bases; unmatched junction bases: 7. The CDR3 reads CASSAGQASNYGYTF. The CDR3, as DNA: TGTGCCAGCAGCGCCGGACAGGCATCTAACTATGGCTACACCTTC.

The chain has TRBV18 and TRBJ1-1; 9 positions agree with TRBD1. Looked up from germline, CDR1 is KGHSH and CDR2 is LQKENI. V dropped 2 bases and J dropped 2; count of bases not matched to a gene: 6. The CDR3 totals 16 residues. The CDR3 protein is CASSPGTGQLNTEAFF. CDR3 DNA: TGTGCCAGCTCACCAGGGACAGGGCAATTAAACACTGAAGCTTTCTTT.

The chain has TRBV5-1 and TRBJ1-1; no definite D call. The CDR3 loop spans 13 amino acids. CDR1 is SGHRS, CDR2 YFSETQ, per germline. V was clipped by 2 bases and J by 5 bases, with 10 bases between them. Written as DNA, the CDR3 is TGCGCCAGCAGCTTAGGGCCGGGAACTGAAGCTTTCTTT. Translated, it gives CASSLGPGTEAFF.

This clone was counted between two and nine times. The V and J genes are TRBV2 and TRBJ2-5, with 9 bases identical to TRBD1. Germline-derived CDR1 and CDR2 are SNHLY and FYNNEI. V lost 3 bases to trimming and J lost 4 bases; unmatched junction nucleotides: 9. This CDR3 is built from 16 residues. CDR3 coding DNA: TGTGCCAGCAGTGACGTGGGGACAGGGATGTCAGAGACCCAGTACTTC. This sequence encodes CASSDVGTGMSETQYF.

J is TRBJ2-3 and V is TRBV18; D ambiguous. The V and J ends lost 4 bases and 0 bases respectively, with 5 bases between them. The CDR3 consists of 13 residues. The germline V gene has CDR1 KGHSH and CDR2 LQKENI. CDR3 residues: CASSLGSTDTQYF. In DNA form, the CDR3 reads TGTGCCAGCTCACTCGGGAGCACAGATACGCAGTATTTT.

The chain couples TRBV6-5 to TRBJ2-3, with D perhaps TRBD1 (6 bases). Between the trimmed V and J ends, which lost 5 bases and 5 bases, there was a span of 17 bases. CDR1 is MNHEY, CDR2 SVGAGI, per germline. The CDR3 extends over 15 amino acids. The CDR3 DNA is TGTGCCAGCAGTCGCGGACAGACGAAAGGAGATACGCAGTATTTT. This gives the protein CASSRGQTKGDTQYF.

The sample holds one count of this clone. The genes are TRBV7-7 and TRBJ2-2; 7 bases line up with TRBD1. Germline V gene lookup returns CDR1 SSHAT and CDR2 FNYEAQ (reference sequence). V gave up 5 bases and J gave up 7 bases; unmatched junction bases: 16. The CDR3 spans 17 residues. Written as DNA, the CDR3 is TGTGCCAGCAGCCGAGAGGGGGCAGGGTATTTGCACGGGGAGCTGTTTTTT. Protein sequence: CASSREGAGYLHGELFF.

The chain recombines TRBV7-2 with TRBJ2-1; TRBD2 aligns across 8 bases. J was trimmed by 12 bases and V by 4 bases; bases with no gene match: 17. CDR3 length: 16 residues. Germline loops: CDR1 SGHTA, CDR2 FQGNSA. The CDR3 sequence is CASSSKASGSSGVQFF. Here the CDR3 DNA reads TGTGCCAGCAGCTCAAAGGCTAGCGGGTCTTCAGGGGTGCAGTTCTTC.

The rearrangement uses TRBV3-1 (or the pseudogene TRBV3-2) and TRBJ1-5; no definite D call. The V end lost 0 bases, the J end lost 4 bases, and 4 bases lay between the germline ends. Germline CDR1 is LGHDT and CDR2 is YNNKEL (reference sequence). The CDR3 sequence is 13 residues long. DNA of the CDR3: TGTGCCAGCAGCCAAGAGCGGAATCAGCCCCAGCATTTT. This translates into CASSQERNQPQHF.

This chain uses TRBV25-1 with TRBJ2-1; the match to TRBD1 covers 9 bases. The CDR3 contains 14 residues. From germline, CDR1 is MGHDK and CDR2 SYGVNS. Trimming removed 6 bases from V and 11 bases from J; junction bases left unmatched: 11. Written as DNA, the CDR3 is TGTGCCAGCAGGACCGGGACAGGGACGAAAAAGCAGTTCTTC. Encoded protein: CASRTGTGTKKQFF. The variable domain in full, completed from reference TRBV25-1 and TRBJ2-1, reads EADIYQTPRYLVIGTGKKITLECSQTMGHDKMYWYQQDPGMELHLIHYSYGVNSTEKGDLSSESTVSRIRTEHFPLTLESARPSHTSQYLCASRTGTGTKKQFFGPGTRLTVL.

The chain employs TRBV30 and TRBJ2-3; a weak D match, TRBD1 (6 bases). Trimming removed 8 bases at V and 6 bases at J, with 15 bases between. Per germline, CDR1 GTSNPN and CDR2 SVGIG (reference sequence). CDR3 size: 12 residues. DNA for the CDR3: TGTGCCGTAGGGAGTGGGGGCGATACGCAGTATTTT. This translates into CAVGSGGDTQYF.

V and J are TRBV3-1 (or the pseudogene TRBV3-2) and TRBJ2-1, with 7 bases fitting TRBD2. This CDR3 is built from 16 residues. The V gene's germline CDR1 is LGHDT and CDR2 YNNKEL (reference sequence). Trimming took 4 bases from V and 4 from J; bases not matched to a gene: 10. This chain's CDR3 is CASSPRASGRYNEQFF. The DNA for the CDR3 is TGTGCCAGCAGCCCTAGGGCTAGCGGAAGATACAATGAGCAGTTCTTC.